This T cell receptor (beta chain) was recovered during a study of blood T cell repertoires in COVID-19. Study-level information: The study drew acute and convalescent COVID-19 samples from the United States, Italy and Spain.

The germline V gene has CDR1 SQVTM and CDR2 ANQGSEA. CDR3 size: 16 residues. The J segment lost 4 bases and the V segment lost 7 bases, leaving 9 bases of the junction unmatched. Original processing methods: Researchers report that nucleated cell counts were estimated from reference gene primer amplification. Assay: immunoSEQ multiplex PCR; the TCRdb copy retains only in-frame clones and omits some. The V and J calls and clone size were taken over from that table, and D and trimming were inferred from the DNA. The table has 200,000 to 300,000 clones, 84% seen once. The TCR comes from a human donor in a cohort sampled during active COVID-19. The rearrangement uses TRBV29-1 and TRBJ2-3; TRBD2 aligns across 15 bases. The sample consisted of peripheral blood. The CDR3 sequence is CSAHGLAGGRADTQYF. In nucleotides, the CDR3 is TGCAGCGCCCACGGACTAGCGGGAGGGAGGGCAGATACGCAGTATTTT.